This is a list of T cell receptor beta chains from one sample in a study of blood T cells in healthy people across ages. Each CDR3 protein is one row after TCRdb ran MiXCR on the 5' RACE reads. The sample has approximately 690,000 distinct CDR3 sequences; 58% are singletons. The specimen was blood. These TCRs come from a man aged 55 to 69 in good health. CDR3s include the opening cysteine and the closing phenylalanine or tryptophan. D genes are given only for firm matches. The size entry is marked missing in some rows and otherwise reads once, few, many or a size class.

TRBD2	TRBV4-1	NA	TRBJ2-4	TGCGCCAGCAGCCCCGGGACTAGCGGGGGGGCCAGGGCCAAAAACATTCAGTACTTC	CASSPGTSGGARAKNIQYF
TRBD1	TRBV28	NA	TRBJ2-1	TGTGCCAGCCCTCCGGGACAGGGTACCTACAATGAGCAGTTCTTC	CASPPGQGTYNEQFF
NA	TRBV7-9	NA	TRBJ1-2	TGTGCCAGCAGTCCAGACAGGATCCACTATGGCTACACCTTC	CASSPDRIHYGYTF
TRBD2	TRBV4-2	few	TRBJ2-5	TGTGCCAGCAGCCAAGGACTAGCGGGGGCAAACCAAGAGACCCAGTACTTC	CASSQGLAGANQETQYF
NA	TRBV20-1	NA	TRBJ2-1	TGCAGTGCTAGGAGGGCAGGGCGCAATGAGCAGTTCTTC	CSARRAGRNEQFF
NA	TRBV20-1	NA	TRBJ2-1	TGCAGTGCTAGAGTTCGGAAAGGGGGGTACAATGAGCAGTTCTTC	CSARVRKGGYNEQFF
NA	TRBV2	NA	TRBJ2-3	TGTGCCAGCAGTGAATTTTGGGGGGGCCGCGGAGATACGCAGTATTTT	CASSEFWGGRGDTQYF
TRBD2	TRBV27	few	TRBJ2-4	TGTGCCAGCAGCTCGGGGACTAGCGGATTGGTGGGTGAGCAGTACTTC	CASSSGTSGLVGEQYF
TRBD1	TRBV4-1	once	TRBJ1-5	TGCGCCAGCAGCGACCCTGGACAGGGAGGGCGTCAGCCCCAGCATTTT	CASSDPGQGGRQPQHF
NA	TRBV10-3	NA	TRBJ2-1	TGTGCCATCAGTGGAGGCAATTACAATGAGCGGTTCTTC	CAISGGNYNERFF
NA	TRBV25-1	NA	TRBJ1-2	TGTGCCAGCAGTGAATACGGAGAGGGTGGTGGCTACACCTTC	CASSEYGEGGGYTF